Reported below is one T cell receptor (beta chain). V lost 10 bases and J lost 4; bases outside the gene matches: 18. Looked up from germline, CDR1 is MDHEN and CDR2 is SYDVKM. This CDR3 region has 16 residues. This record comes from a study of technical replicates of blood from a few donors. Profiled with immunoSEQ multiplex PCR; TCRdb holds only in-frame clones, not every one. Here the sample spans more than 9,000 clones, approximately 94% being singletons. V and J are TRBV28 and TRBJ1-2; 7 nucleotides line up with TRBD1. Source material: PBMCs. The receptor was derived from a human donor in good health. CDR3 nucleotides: TGTGCCACCAGGGGGACTCTCCGGGGCACGTCCTATGGCTACACCTTC. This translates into CATRGTLRGTSYGYTF.